The rows below give T cell receptor beta chains drawn from one sample of a study of blood T cell repertoires in COVID-19. Generated by immunoSEQ multiplex PCR, the TCRdb table keeps only in-frame clones and is missing some. Among about 400,000 clones listed, approximately 89% were seen once. The sequencing input was PBMCs or T cells enriched from blood (not recorded which). The origin of the receptors is a woman aged 25 to 45 who had recovered from COVID-19. Both conserved end residues are part of each CDR3. Fields, in order: CDR3 protein, V gene, J gene.

cdr3_aa: CASTLGQGYTGELFF
v_call: TRBV27
j_call: TRBJ2-2

cdr3_aa: CASSQRGSYNEQFF
v_call: TRBV3-1/TRBV3-2
j_call: TRBJ2-1

cdr3_aa: CASSWDLRETQYF
v_call: TRBV7-3
j_call: TRBJ2-5

cdr3_aa: CASSRDPGTSGGTYQETQYF
v_call: TRBV4-2
j_call: TRBJ2-5

cdr3_aa: CASSVTGGLNTEAFF
v_call: TRBV5-1
j_call: TRBJ1-1

cdr3_aa: CASSLGLGANQPQHF
v_call: TRBV27
j_call: TRBJ1-5

cdr3_aa: CASSQWGQNNQPQHF
v_call: TRBV18
j_call: TRBJ1-5

cdr3_aa: CASSSTSGGAYYGYTF
v_call: TRBV7-8
j_call: TRBJ1-2

cdr3_aa: CASSEALVNQPQHF
v_call: TRBV2
j_call: TRBJ1-5

cdr3_aa: CASSVRNRLGPTNTGELFF
v_call: TRBV5-5
j_call: TRBJ2-2

cdr3_aa: CANSHGTGSEAFF
v_call: TRBV7-8
j_call: TRBJ1-1

cdr3_aa: CAWYSYPRDTLRGYTF
v_call: TRBV30
j_call: TRBJ1-2

cdr3_aa: CASSQAPGQGDGYTF
v_call: TRBV4-1
j_call: TRBJ1-2

cdr3_aa: CASRDSGREEAFF
v_call: TRBV27
j_call: TRBJ1-1

cdr3_aa: CASSDIPSGLRNEQYF
v_call: TRBV3-1/TRBV3-2
j_call: TRBJ2-7

cdr3_aa: CASSLDRVDGYTF
v_call: TRBV25-1
j_call: TRBJ1-2

cdr3_aa: CASSLMGADEQYF
v_call: TRBV13
j_call: TRBJ2-7

cdr3_aa: CASSDRGPSTDTQYF
v_call: TRBV9
j_call: TRBJ2-3

cdr3_aa: CASSPTGAGNTIYF
v_call: TRBV19
j_call: TRBJ1-3

cdr3_aa: CASSYRALTQETQYF
v_call: TRBV6-9
j_call: TRBJ2-5

cdr3_aa: CASSRGLAGGPVYNEQFF
v_call: TRBV4-3
j_call: TRBJ2-1

cdr3_aa: CTSAIVPPPLRQYF
v_call: TRBV1
j_call: TRBJ2-7

cdr3_aa: CATSRDRGPGNTIYF
v_call: TRBV15
j_call: TRBJ1-3

cdr3_aa: CAWVDSSFSYEQYF
v_call: TRBV30
j_call: TRBJ2-7

cdr3_aa: CASSFPETGGTEQYF
v_call: TRBV7-9
j_call: TRBJ2-7

cdr3_aa: CARSLPGTGIPNYGYTF
v_call: TRBV5-3
j_call: TRBJ1-2

cdr3_aa: CASSQTTGWNTEAFF
v_call: TRBV14
j_call: TRBJ1-1

cdr3_aa: CASSLTGTSGDTQYF
v_call: TRBV19
j_call: TRBJ2-3

cdr3_aa: CASSIVGKGGRPNTGELFF
v_call: TRBV19
j_call: TRBJ2-2

cdr3_aa: CAIGPSNQPQHF
v_call: TRBV10-3
j_call: TRBJ1-5

cdr3_aa: CATSRGSLAPPYEQYF
v_call: TRBV15
j_call: TRBJ2-7

cdr3_aa: CASSGRTGLSKNIQYF
v_call: TRBV25-1
j_call: TRBJ2-4

cdr3_aa: CAIRRGSVNTEAFF
v_call: TRBV10-3
j_call: TRBJ1-1

cdr3_aa: CASSSTPGQTKLFF
v_call: TRBV7-2
j_call: TRBJ1-4

cdr3_aa: CASSTRTSGGRSYNEQFF
v_call: TRBV21-1
j_call: TRBJ2-1

cdr3_aa: CASSLEANQPQHF
v_call: TRBV7-3
j_call: TRBJ1-5

cdr3_aa: CASSFQQGVRIVEQFF
v_call: TRBV5-4
j_call: TRBJ2-1

cdr3_aa: CASSPTRGLYEQYF
v_call: TRBV18
j_call: TRBJ2-7

cdr3_aa: CASSLRVGRTGSYSNQPQHF
v_call: TRBV11-3
j_call: TRBJ1-5

cdr3_aa: CASSLALGEKLFF
v_call: TRBV7-2
j_call: TRBJ1-4

cdr3_aa: CAISESTGRVYGEQYF
v_call: TRBV10-3
j_call: TRBJ2-7

cdr3_aa: CASSSQGAIYGYTF
v_call: TRBV4-1
j_call: TRBJ1-2

cdr3_aa: CATSRDQAGASEAFF
v_call: TRBV15
j_call: TRBJ1-1

cdr3_aa: CASREWGQDNSPLHF
v_call: TRBV2
j_call: TRBJ1-6

cdr3_aa: CASNGPGRGDQPQHF
v_call: TRBV19
j_call: TRBJ1-5

cdr3_aa: CAWSVPTSGRDEQYF
v_call: TRBV30
j_call: TRBJ2-7

cdr3_aa: CASSLARDNEQFF
v_call: TRBV7-6
j_call: TRBJ2-1

cdr3_aa: CASREGNAGLAVYEQYF
v_call: TRBV19
j_call: TRBJ2-7

cdr3_aa: CASRRTGLLTDTQYF
v_call: TRBV11-1
j_call: TRBJ2-3

cdr3_aa: CASSNRQGAEAFF
v_call: TRBV6-5
j_call: TRBJ1-1

cdr3_aa: CASSFSGQGVPGYTF
v_call: TRBV27
j_call: TRBJ1-2

cdr3_aa: CASSQGQVNTEAFF
v_call: TRBV5-1
j_call: TRBJ1-1

cdr3_aa: CASSPRQGGRETQYF
v_call: TRBV11-1
j_call: TRBJ2-5

cdr3_aa: CASSNVHHLYARNTIYF
v_call: TRBV3-1/TRBV3-2
j_call: TRBJ1-3